One sample yielded the 12 T cell receptor beta chains listed below, sequenced in a study of OX40 agonist ivuxolimab in advanced cancers. Sequencing was performed with immunoSEQ multiplex PCR; in TCRdb, only in-frame clones are kept and a portion is missing. The sample contains roughly 99,000 clones, more than 85% of which appear only once. This material consisted of CD4+ or CD8+ T cells sorted from blood, taken in a trial of the OX40 agonist ivuxolimab. These receptors originate from an adult with an advanced solid tumor such as melanoma, head and neck, liver or kidney cancer.

V and J are TRBV9 and TRBJ2-2; D remains ambiguous. The CDR3 is 13 residues long. Germline CDR1 SGDLS, CDR2 YYNGEE. Trimming cost V 1 base and J 4 bases, with 5 bases left between them. The CDR3 DNA is TGTGCCAGCAGCGTATACCCCACCGGGGAGCTGTTTTTT. Protein sequence: CASSVYPTGELFF.

As to this clone: This same CDR3 is encoded by further DNA sequences in the sample. The rearrangement joins TRBV18 to TRBJ1-4, with 8 bases matching TRBD1. The CDR3 has 15 residues. V lost 3 bases and J lost 3; bases outside the gene matches: 3. Germline V lookup: CDR1 KGHSH, CDR2 LQKENI. The CDR3 region has the DNA TGTGCCAGCTCACCGGACAGGGTCCCTAATGAAAAACTGTTTTTT. Its protein product is CASSPDRVPNEKLFF. The full variable domain, completed using reference TRBV18 and TRBJ1-4, is NAGVMQNPRHLVRRRGQEARLRCSPMKGHSHVYWYRQLPEEGLKFMVYLQKENIIDESGMPKERFSAEFPKEGPSILRIQQVVRGDSAAYFCASSPDRVPNEKLFFGSGTQLSVL.

The chain has TRBV7-9 and TRBJ1-1, with a tentative D call TRBD1 (6 bases). The CDR3 contains 15 residues. The germline CDR1 and CDR2 sequences are SEHNR and FQNEAQ (reference sequence). Deletions cut 2 bases from V and 7 bases from J, with 17 bases between. CDR3 loop: CASSLYPGGAGEAFF. The CDR3 coding sequence is TGTGCCAGCAGCTTATACCCGGGGGGGGCGGGTGAAGCTTTCTTT.

The chain joins TRBV11-2 to TRBJ2-7; 8 positions agree with TRBD1. CDR3 size: 14 residues. The V gene end was trimmed by 3 bases and the J gene end by 5 bases; junction bases not matched to a gene: 6. Germline-derived CDR1 and CDR2 are SGHAT and FQNNGV. In nucleotides, the CDR3 is TGTGCCAGCAGCTTGGGGACAGGCCCCAACGAGCAGTACTTC. As protein: CASSLGTGPNEQYF.

The genes are TRBV9 and TRBJ1-1, with 11 bases that match TRBD1. J lost 4 bases, V lost 0 bases, and 2 bases had no gene match. Per germline, CDR1 SGDLS and CDR2 YYNGEE. The CDR3 loop spans 15 amino acids. CDR3 sequence (DNA): TGTGCCAGCAGCGTAGATGGGACAGGGGGCACTGAAGCTTTCTTT. Protein: CASSVDGTGGTEAFF.

The chain links TRBV30 to TRBJ2-4, with 7 bases matching TRBD2. The CDR3 totals 14 residues. The J segment lost 8 bases and the V segment lost 1 base, leaving 8 bases of the junction unmatched. Germline V CDR1 and CDR2: GTSNPN, SVGIG (reference sequence). The chain's CDR3 is CAWSGGGSSYIQYF. DNA of the CDR3: TGTGCCTGGAGTGGGGGCGGGAGTTCGTACATTCAGTACTTC.

The chain links TRBV5-6 to TRBJ1-3; D is ambiguous. The CDR3 extends over 15 amino acids. The germline V gene has CDR1 SGHDT and CDR2 YYEEEE. Trimming took 2 bases from V and 8 from J, leaving 17 bases between them. The CDR3 here is CASSLRSGVKDTIYF. The CDR3 nucleotides are TGTGCCAGCAGCTTAAGATCTGGGGTCAAAGACACCATATATTTT.

This clone was counted once. The chain links TRBV27 to TRBJ1-1, with D tentatively TRBD1 (6 bases). This CDR3 has 15 residues. CDR1 is MNHEY, CDR2 SMNVEV, per germline (reference sequence). Between the trimmed V and J ends, which lost 3 bases and 3 bases, there was a span of 14 bases. In nucleotides, the CDR3 is TGTGCCAGCAGTTTCAACAGGGTTCAGGACACTGAAGCTTTCTTT. Translating it yields CASSFNRVQDTEAFF.

The V and J genes are TRBV10-2 and TRBJ2-1; D is tentatively TRBD1 or TRBD2 (5 bases each). The CDR3 runs 15 residues. Germline-derived CDR1 and CDR2 are WSHSY and SAAADI. Trimming removed 6 bases from V and 4 bases from J, with 16 bases in between. The CDR3: CASSGTGLMYNEQFF. The CDR3 DNA reads as TGCGCCAGCAGCGGGACGGGCCTAATGTACAATGAGCAGTTCTTC.

The rearrangement links TRBV9 to TRBJ1-1; 8 bases line up with TRBD1. V gave up 4 bases and J gave up 1 base; unmatched junction bases: 12. This CDR3 comprises 17 residues. Germline CDR1 is SGDLS and CDR2 is YYNGEE. The CDR3 DNA sequence: TGTGCCAGCAGCACACACCCGGGACAGGCCTGGAACACTGAAGCTTTCTTT. It specifies CASSTHPGQAWNTEAFF.

The chain couples TRBV5-8 to TRBJ2-2; D perhaps matches TRBD1 (6 bases). CDR3 length equals 16 residues. V was clipped by 0 bases and J by 5 bases, with 14 bases between them. In germline, CDR1 is SGHTS, CDR2 YDEGEE. CDR3 nucleotide sequence: TGTGCCAGCAGCTTGGTACAGGGACGTGGAACCGGGGAGCTGTTTTTT. Amino acids: CASSLVQGRGTGELFF.

CDR3 residues: CASSHSGENIQYF. The CDR3 nucleotides read TGTGCCAGCAGCCACTCAGGGGAGAACATTCAGTACTTC. The V and J genes are TRBV5-4 and TRBJ2-4; possibly TRBD1 for D (6 bases). The CDR3 extends over 13 amino acids. Trimming removed 4 bases from V and 7 bases from J, with 12 bases in between. Germline lookup yields CDR1 SGHNT and CDR2 YYREEE (reference sequence).